This T cell receptor beta chain appears in the sequencing data of a study of T cells in localized non-small cell lung cancer. Study results and limitations: Sequencing involved a lone tumor region, leaving heterogeneity possible.

The CDR3 loop spans 14 amino acids. The J segment lost 11 bases and the V segment lost 6 bases, leaving 9 bases of the junction unmatched. The germline V gene has CDR1 MGHDK and CDR2 SYGVNS. Assay used: immunoSEQ multiplex PCR; TCRdb lists only in-frame clones, some missing. Among 45,000 to 55,000 clones, 77% were seen once, and the ten largest hold roughly a sixth. Turning to this clone: The antigen is not known.

V is TRBV25-1 and J is TRBJ2-4; 11 nucleotides line up with TRBD2. This specimen consisted of peripheral blood, obtained before any cancer treatment. The TCR sequence derives from a man between 40 and 69 years old with stage I squamous cell lung carcinoma. The CDR3: CASRKSGTSGFQYF. In nucleotides, the CDR3 is TGTGCCAGCAGAAAGTCCGGGACTAGCGGATTTCAGTACTTC.